Following are 13 T cell receptor beta chains from one sample sequenced in a study of cytotoxic CD8 clonotypes in ibrutinib-treated CLL. Measured with immunoSEQ multiplex PCR; TCRdb has only the in-frame clones, and not every one. Of more than 110,000 clones in the sample, around 76% are singletons; the top ten hold 5% to 5.5%. Sequencing used PBMCs, obtained after 24 months of ibrutinib treatment. The receptors were gathered from a human donor with chronic lymphocytic leukemia.

This clone was seen many times. This chain connects TRBV6-1 to TRBJ2-7; 8 positions match TRBD2. The germline gives CDR1 MNHNS, CDR2 SASEGT. With 11 bases clipped from V and 0 bases from J, the junction kept 9 bases outside the gene matches. The CDR3 spans 14 residues. CDR3 sequence reads: CAGGQRGSSYEQYF. CDR3 in DNA: TGTGCCGGGGGGCAGCGGGGGTCCTCCTACGAGCAGTACTTC.

The V call is TRBV13, the J call TRBJ2-7; D not resolved. The CDR3 is 13 amino acids. Germline CDR1 and CDR2: PRHDT and FYEKMQ (reference sequence). The V end lost 5 bases, the J end lost 1 base, and 9 bases lay between the germline ends. CDR3 sequence (DNA): TGTGCCAGCAGCCCAGGACGGTCCTACGAGCAGTACTTC. Translation gives CASSPGRSYEQYF.

The rearrangement joins TRBV13 to TRBJ1-2, with 11 nucleotides matching TRBD1. V trimming: 5 bases; J trimming: 3 bases; junction bases outside the gene matches: 5. The CDR3 has 15 residues. Germline V gene lookup returns CDR1 PRHDT and CDR2 FYEKMQ (reference sequence). The CDR3 nucleotides are TGTGCCAGCAGCGAGAGGGACAGGGGGTACTATGGCTACACCTTC. It specifies CASSERDRGYYGYTF.

The CDR3 protein is CASSFGVSGSGANVLTF. In nucleotides, the CDR3 is TGTGCCAGCAGTTTTGGGGTCTCAGGCTCTGGGGCCAACGTCCTGACTTTC. The V gene is TRBV28, the J gene TRBJ2-6; D call uncertain. V was shortened by 3 bases and J by 0 bases, with 12 bases between the two germline ends. CDR3 size: 17 residues. Germline-derived CDR1 and CDR2 are MDHEN and SYDVKM.

The J gene is TRBJ1-2, the V gene TRBV10-3, with D possibly TRBD1 on 5 matching bases. The CDR3 has 14 residues. Germline assignment: CDR1 ENHRY and CDR2 SYGVKD. V was cut by 6 bases and J by 2 bases, with 13 bases left in between. CDR3 bases: TGTGCCATCAGCCCTCTGGGGCAAAACTATGGCTACACCTTC. It is translated as CAISPLGQNYGYTF.

The CDR3 bases are TGTGCCATCACGCGGGAGGTCCCAGATACGCAGTATTTT. This codes for CAITREVPDTQYF. V is TRBV10-3 and J is TRBJ2-3; 8 nucleotides match TRBD2. CDR1 and CDR2 (germline): ENHRY, SYGVKD. The CDR3 runs 13 residues. V was pared by 7 bases and J by 4 bases, with 4 bases of the junction left unmatched.

In its sample, this clone was seen once. This chain links TRBV27 with TRBJ2-7; 7 nucleotides agree with TRBD1. From germline, CDR1 is MNHEY and CDR2 SMNVEV (reference sequence). With V trimmed by 4 bases and J by 2 bases, 8 bases remained unmatched. The CDR3 extends over 15 amino acids. Here the CDR3 reads CASSSPGTATYEQYF. The CDR3 nucleotides read TGTGCCAGCAGTTCCCCCGGGACAGCTACCTACGAGCAGTACTTC.

The chain couples TRBV28 to TRBJ1-4, with D tentatively TRBD1 (5 bases). V was clipped by 2 bases and J by 3 bases, with 10 bases between them. The CDR3 totals 15 residues. Germline V CDR1 and CDR2: MDHEN, SYDVKM. The CDR3 coding sequence is TGTGCCAGCAGTTTAAGGGGACCGGCTAATGAAAAACTGTTTTTT. It yields the protein CASSLRGPANEKLFF.

The CDR3 nucleotides read TGTGCCAGCAGCTTAGGGCGGCTAGCGGAAACAGATACGCAGTATTTT. It yields the protein CASSLGRLAETDTQYF. The chain employs TRBV7-8 and TRBJ2-3, with 7 bases lining up with TRBD2. Germline V gives CDR1 SGHVS, CDR2 FQNEAQ. The CDR3 length is 16 residues. The ends lost 1 base at V and 3 bases at J; junction bases unmatched: 7.

This clone was observed a handful of times. J is TRBJ2-1 and V is TRBV7-7; 8 nucleotides agree with TRBD2. Germline V gene lookup returns CDR1 SSHAT and CDR2 FNYEAQ (reference sequence). With 5 bases clipped from V and 10 bases from J, the junction kept 7 bases outside the gene matches. CDR3 length: 13 amino acids. The CDR3 region is CASSTRGGGEQFF. CDR3 bases: TGTGCCAGCAGCACCCGTGGCGGGGGGGAGCAGTTCTTC.

The chain recombines TRBV28 with TRBJ1-1; D is possibly TRBD1 (6 bases). Germline-derived CDR1 and CDR2 are MDHEN and SYDVKM. This CDR3 comprises 12 residues. Trimming took 6 bases from V and 10 from J, leaving 15 bases between them. The CDR3 protein is CASRAGALRAFF. CDR3 bases: TGTGCCAGCAGGGCGGGGGCGCTTCGAGCTTTCTTT.

V gene TRBV7-2 combines with J gene TRBJ1-4, with D perhaps TRBD1 (6 bases). Trimming left V 5 bases short and J 7 bases short, with 14 bases between. Germline V gene lookup returns CDR1 SGHTA and CDR2 FQGNSA. This CDR3 contains 14 residues. CDR3 region: CASSPGVVGEKLFF. The CDR3 nucleotides read TGTGCCAGCAGCCCAGGGGTTGTGGGTGAAAAACTGTTTTTT.

In this sample, this clone turned up once. The chain uses TRBV27 and TRBJ2-5; TRBD2 matches 7 bases. The CDR3 runs to 10 residues. J lost 5 bases, V lost 10 bases, and 1 base had no gene match. Germline V gives CDR1 MNHEY, CDR2 SMNVEV (reference sequence). The chain's CDR3 is CATGRETQYF. The CDR3 bases are TGTGCCACCGGGAGGGAGACCCAGTACTTC.